Described below is a single TCR beta chain sequence and its context. Its target is not known. TCR beta CDR3 amplification used RNA transcripts. HTBI-primed first-round RT-PCR preceded second-round multiplex PCR. TCRdb passed the multiplex PCR reads through MiXCR, listing each CDR3 protein once. The data show about 700,000 distinct CDR3 sequences, around 40% seen once. The sample belongs to a study of Graves' ophthalmopathy and Graves' hyperthyroidism. General study results and limits: Ophthalmopathy was separated from stable hyperthyroidism by a 13-signature model with 87.88% sensitivity and over 75% specificity. Ophthalmopathy progression was predicted with about 71% sensitivity and roughly 74% specificity.

The CDR3 is 17 amino acids. Unmatched junction bases numbered 10, after V lost 3 bases and J lost 0 bases. Germline lookup yields CDR1 LGHNT and CDR2 FRNRAP. Moderate-to-severe activity, with CAS ≥3, NOSPECS ≥4 and duration under 3 months, characterized the donors with ophthalmopathy. A diagnosis was made from clinical symptoms together with serum thyroxine, TRAb, thyroid ultrasound and orbital computed tomography. The receptor was derived from an adult man with Graves' ophthalmopathy. The chain couples TRBV12-5 to TRBJ1-1, with 7 bases lining up with TRBD1. Sequencing was performed on peripheral blood. The CDR3 region is CASGFGTEDNLNTEAFF. The CDR3 nucleotides are TGTGCTAGTGGTTTCGGGACAGAAGACAATCTGAACACTGAAGCTTTCTTT.